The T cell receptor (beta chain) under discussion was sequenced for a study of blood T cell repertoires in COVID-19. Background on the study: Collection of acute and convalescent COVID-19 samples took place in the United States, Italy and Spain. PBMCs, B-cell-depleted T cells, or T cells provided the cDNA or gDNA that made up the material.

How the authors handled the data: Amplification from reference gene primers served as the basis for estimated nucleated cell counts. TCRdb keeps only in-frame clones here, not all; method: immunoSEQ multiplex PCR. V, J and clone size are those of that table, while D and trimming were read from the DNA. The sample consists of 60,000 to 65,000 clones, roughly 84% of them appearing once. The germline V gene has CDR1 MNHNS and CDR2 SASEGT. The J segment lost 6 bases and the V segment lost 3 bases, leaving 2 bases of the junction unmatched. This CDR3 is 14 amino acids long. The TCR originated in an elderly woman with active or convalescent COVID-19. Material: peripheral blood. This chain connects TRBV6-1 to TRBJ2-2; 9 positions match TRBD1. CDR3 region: CASSETGGAGELFF. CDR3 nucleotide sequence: TGTGCCAGCAGTGAGACAGGGGGGGCCGGGGAGCTGTTTTTT.